This entry concerns a single T cell receptor beta chain. The antigen remains unidentified. With random hexamers, reverse transcription was performed on about 0.5 to 1 ug of RNA. Each CDR3 protein is one row after TCRdb ran MiXCR on the immunoSEQ multiplex PCR reads. Of under 200,000 distinct CDR3 sequences in the sample, about 91% were seen once. Germline CDR1 LGHDT, CDR2 YNNKEL (reference sequence). V was cut by 1 base and J by 2 bases, with 8 bases left in between. The CDR3 is made up of 14 amino acids. This entry comes from a study of CD8 T cells in Susac syndrome. Whole-study results and caveats: As acknowledged by the study, its TCR sequencing and HLA analysis included a relatively small number of individuals.

The sequencing input was CD4+ T cells from PBMCs. V and J are TRBV3-1 and TRBJ1-2; tentative D call: TRBD1 (5 bases). This receptor was identified in a human donor with Susac syndrome. CDR3 residues: CASSQGGGNYGYTF. The CDR3, as DNA: TGTGCCAGCAGCCAAGGGGGCGGAAACTATGGCTACACCTTC.